A single sample gave rise to the 22 T cell receptor beta chains below, sequenced in a study of T cell changes during pregnancy in multiple sclerosis. This table comes from immunoSEQ multiplex PCR, and its TCRdb copy is limited to in-frame clones, with some not included. The table records tens of thousands of clones, around 96% of them present only once. The sequencing used peripheral blood, collected in the second trimester of pregnancy. The origin of the receptors is a female donor with multiple sclerosis, enrolled in a pregnancy study.

This chain links TRBV5-1 with TRBJ2-7; 7 bases align to TRBD1. Germline CDR1 and CDR2: SGHRS and YFSETQ. The CDR3 is 18 amino acids. V was clipped by 4 bases and J by 3 bases; unmatched bases: 19. CDR3: CASSLGQLILVGNYEQYF. Here the CDR3 DNA reads TGCGCCAGCAGCCTGGGACAGTTAATTTTAGTGGGTAACTACGAGCAGTACTTC.

The V gene is TRBV23-1, the J gene TRBJ1-4; D possibly corresponds to TRBD1 (5 bases). TRBV23-1 is labeled an ORF, and its function is uncertain. Trimming stripped 3 bases from V and 0 bases from J, with 8 bases between. The CDR3 is 15 residues long. CDR3 DNA: TGCGCCAGCAGTCATGGACATGCAACTAATGAAAAACTGTTTTTT. Amino acid sequence: CASSHGHATNEKLFF.

The chain is built from TRBV11-2 and TRBJ2-2; 9 nucleotides agree with TRBD2. The CDR3 totals 15 residues. The trim removed 5 bases at V and 4 bases at J, leaving 5 bases unmatched. Germline CDR1 SGHAT, CDR2 FQNNGV. In DNA form, the CDR3 reads TGTGCCAGCAGCCCGGGACTAGCTGGCACCGGGGAGCTGTTTTTT. Translated, it gives CASSPGLAGTGELFF.

This CDR3 is CASSYSGLESYEQYF. The CDR3 DNA reads TGTGCCAGCAGTTACTCCGGACTAGAGTCCTACGAGCAGTACTTC. V usage is TRBV6-6 and J usage is TRBJ2-7, with 7 bases identical to TRBD2. Germline CDR1 and CDR2: MNHNY and SVGAGI (reference sequence). The V gene end was trimmed by 0 bases and the J gene end by 1 base; junction bases not matched to a gene: 3. The CDR3 extends over 15 amino acids.

CDR3: CASSELWRGPEAFF. The CDR3 nucleotides read TGCGCCAGCAGTGAGCTCTGGCGGGGGCCTGAAGCTTTCTTT. The genes are TRBV10-1 and TRBJ1-1; perhaps TRBD1 as D (6 bases). V lost 2 bases to trimming and J lost 6 bases, with 13 bases between them. The germline gives CDR1 WNHNN, CDR2 SYGVQD (reference sequence). The CDR3 is 14 amino acids.

This chain uses TRBV7-2 with TRBJ1-2; perhaps TRBD1 as D (6 bases). The CDR3 has 14 residues. Germline CDR1 is SGHTA and CDR2 is FQGNSA. Trimming shortened V by 3 bases and J by 7 bases, and 15 bases separated the two germline ends. The DNA for the CDR3 is TGTGCCAGCAGCTTGGGGCAGGGGAAGAGTGGCTACACCTTC. This encodes CASSLGQGKSGYTF. Combining the CDR3 with reference TRBV7-2 and TRBJ1-2 gives the whole variable domain GAGVSQSPSNKVTEKGKDVELRCDPISGHTALYWYRQSLGQGLEFLIYFQGNSAPDKSGLPSDRFSAERTGGSVSTLTIQRTQQEDSAVYLCASSLGQGKSGYTFGSGTRLTVV.

V gene TRBV6-1 combines with J gene TRBJ1-5; D is perhaps TRBD1 (6 bases). Germline values: CDR1 MNHNS, CDR2 SASEGT. The CDR3 sequence is 14 residues long. The V gene lost 6 bases and the J gene lost 7 bases, with 16 bases spanning the gap. The CDR3 nucleotides read TGTGCCAGCAGGCCTCAGGGGTTTAGGCAGCCCCAGCATTTT. Protein product: CASRPQGFRQPQHF.

The table lists this clone with a count of one. This sequence joins TRBV6-5 and TRBJ2-7; 7 nucleotides agree with TRBD2. The CDR3 consists of 15 residues. Trimming cost V 0 bases and J 0 bases; bases outside gene matches: 2. CDR1 MNHEY and CDR2 SVGAGI come from the germline V gene. Here the CDR3 DNA reads TGTGCCAGCAGTTACTCGAGCGGGACCTCCTACGAGCAGTACTTC. This encodes CASSYSSGTSYEQYF.

The CDR3 here is CASSSENTNIQYF. CDR3 DNA: TGTGCCAGCAGCTCCGAGAATACAAACATTCAGTACTTC. V and J are TRBV7-2 and TRBJ2-4; D not resolved. The CDR3 extends over 13 amino acids. Trimming removed 4 bases from V and 6 bases from J, with 10 bases in between. Germline-derived CDR1 and CDR2 are SGHTA and FQGNSA.

This clone was seen just once. This sequence joins TRBV10-1 and TRBJ2-1, with D perhaps matching TRBD1 (6 bases). Between the trimmed V and J ends, which lost 3 bases and 0 bases, there was a span of 12 bases. The CDR3 is 16 amino acids. Germline-derived CDR1 and CDR2 are WNHNN and SYGVQD (reference sequence). CDR3 nucleotide sequence: TGCGCCAGCAGTGATCTAGACAGGAGCTCCTACAATGAGCAGTTCTTC. Translated, it gives CASSDLDRSSYNEQFF.

The chain recombines TRBV30 with TRBJ2-1; 7 bases are a match to TRBD2. J gave up 4 bases and V 5 bases, and 8 bases lay outside the gene matches. The V gene's germline CDR1 is GTSNPN and CDR2 SVGIG (reference sequence). The CDR3 contains 14 residues. CDR3 protein: CAWVTSDKYNEQFF. The CDR3 region has the DNA TGTGCCTGGGTTACTAGCGACAAATACAATGAGCAGTTCTTC.

The chain has TRBV25-1 and TRBJ2-1; 12 nucleotides agree with TRBD2. The length of the CDR3 is 14 residues. Germline-derived CDR1 and CDR2 are MGHDK and SYGVNS. Trimming cost V 4 bases and J 6 bases; bases outside gene matches: 1. The CDR3 nucleotides are TGTGCCAGCAGTGGGACTAGCGGGATCAATGAGCAGTTCTTC. This translates into CASSGTSGINEQFF.

The chain uses TRBV2 and TRBJ2-3, with D unresolved. Germline V gene data show CDR1 as SNHLY and CDR2 as FYNNEI. There are 13 residues in the CDR3. V lost 7 bases, J lost 2 bases, and 10 bases lay in between. The CDR3 here is CASKRQDTDTQYF. For the CDR3, the DNA is TGTGCCAGCAAGAGGCAAGACACAGATACGCAGTATTTT.

The table lists this clone with a count of one. The rearrangement joins TRBV5-1 to TRBJ2-7; possibly TRBD1 for D (5 bases). The CDR3 has 15 amino acids. Between the trimmed V and J ends, which lost 0 bases and 1 base, there was a span of 11 bases. Germline CDR1 is SGHRS and CDR2 is YFSETQ. CDR3 DNA: TGCGCCAGCAGCTTGGAAGGCCAGGGATCCTACGAGCAGTACTTC. It is translated as CASSLEGQGSYEQYF.

This chain links TRBV5-1 with TRBJ2-1, with D uncertain. CDR3 length: 16 amino acids. V was cut by 0 bases and J by 6 bases, with 16 bases left in between. Germline assignment: CDR1 SGHRS and CDR2 YFSETQ. In nucleotides, the CDR3 is TGCGCCAGCAGCTTGGCCCGCACCCCAACTCTCAATGAGCAGTTCTTC. It encodes CASSLARTPTLNEQFF.

The chain links TRBV27 to TRBJ1-5; TRBD1 is a possible D gene (6 bases). Per germline, CDR1 MNHEY and CDR2 SMNVEV (reference sequence). The CDR3 has 18 residues. Deletions cut 1 base from V and 0 bases from J, with 16 bases between. CDR3 sequence: CASSLYGQPSYSNQPQHF. The CDR3 region has the DNA TGTGCCAGCAGTTTATACGGACAGCCTTCATATAGCAATCAGCCCCAGCATTTT.

The chain combines TRBV6-5 with TRBJ2-1; D perhaps matches TRBD2 (5 bases). With 2 bases removed from V and 4 bases from J, the gap between germline ends came to 12 bases. The CDR3 runs 15 residues. Germline CDR1 and CDR2: MNHEY and SVGAGI. The CDR3 loop reads CASSYGGVGYNEQFF. In DNA form, the CDR3 reads TGTGCCAGCAGTTACGGAGGTGTGGGGTACAATGAGCAGTTCTTC.

The V gene is TRBV6-1, the J gene TRBJ2-3; D perhaps matches TRBD1 (5 bases). Germline values: CDR1 MNHNS, CDR2 SASEGT. Trimming took off 10 bases at V and 2 bases at J, with 16 bases between the two ends. The CDR3 is made up of 14 amino acids. The CDR3 DNA reads TGTGCCACCTCAAGGGGCACCTCCACAGATACGCAGTATTTT. It encodes CATSRGTSTDTQYF.

The chain joins TRBV2 to TRBJ1-2, with D uncertain. The V gene lost 7 bases and the J gene lost 4 bases, with 16 bases spanning the gap. In germline, CDR1 is SNHLY, CDR2 FYNNEI. The CDR3 has 14 residues. CDR3 DNA: TGTGCCAGCACCGGGGAGCGGGCTTCCTATGGCTACACCTTC. Protein: CASTGERASYGYTF. The full variable domain, with the rest looked up from reference TRBV2 and TRBJ1-2, is EPEVTQTPSHQVTQMGQEVILRCVPISNHLYFYWYRQILGQKVEFLVSFYNNEISEKSEIFDDQFSVERPDGSNFTLKIRSTKLEDSAMYFCASTGERASYGYTFGSGTRLTVV.

This clone was observed once. The chain employs TRBV30 and TRBJ1-5; D gene uncertain. This CDR3 region has 14 residues. Germline V gene lookup returns CDR1 GTSNPN and CDR2 SVGIG (reference sequence). Deletions cut 1 base from V and 0 bases from J, with 7 bases between. CDR3 loop: CAWSGMYSNQPQHF. Here the CDR3 DNA reads TGTGCCTGGAGTGGTATGTATAGCAATCAGCCCCAGCATTTT.

On this clone itself: At one end, the junction sequence differs from germline, possibly due to a read error. The V gene is TRBV12-5, the J gene TRBJ2-1, with no clear D. This CDR3 is 11 amino acids long. CDR1 is LGHNT, CDR2 FRNRAP, per germline. The CDR3: CASGWSENMVF. CDR3 bases: TGTGCTAGTGGTTGGAGTGAAAATATGGTCTTC.

This clone was observed a few times. The chain couples TRBV6-1 to TRBJ2-7, with 11 bases aligning to TRBD1. This CDR3 region has 14 residues. Germline V gives CDR1 MNHNS, CDR2 SASEGT. V shed 4 bases and J 4 bases; nucleotides not matched to a gene: 3. CDR3 DNA sequence: TGTGCCAGCAGTGCCGGACAGGGGGCGTACGAGCAGTACTTC. Translated: CASSAGQGAYEQYF.